The TCR beta chain described here comes from a study of metastatic and nonmetastatic thyroid tumors. Overall study context: Repertoires of blood and of tissue (tumor or nodule) from malignant and benign thyroid patients were compared. Study-wide points: Across blood and tumor, TCR beta diversity in malignant thyroid tumors was reportedly significantly higher than in benign nodules.

Concerning this clone itself: Its target is unknown.

Authors' processing steps: A classifier of distant metastasis in papillary thyroid cancer was built from CDR3 differences (across clinicopathological groups). MiXCR was used by TCRdb to re-call the PCR reads. What appears here as the V and J calls and clone size reflects TCRdb's work, not the paper's. The sample records tens of thousands of clones, roughly a fifth being singletons. Each patient went into thyroid surgery without having received any treatment. What was sequenced was blood. The sequence was collected from a male donor with papillary thyroid cancer or a benign thyroid nodule (not recorded which). Some clones in this sample may be carry-over from other donors' samples.

For the CDR3, the DNA is TGCAGCGTGAGGGGTCTGAACACTGAAGCTTTCTTT. Translated: CSVRGLNTEAFF. The chain uses TRBV29-1 and TRBJ1-1; tentative D call: TRBD1 (5 bases). CDR1 is SQVTM, CDR2 ANQGSEA, per germline. This CDR3 contains 12 residues. The germline V and J ends were trimmed by 6 bases and 0 bases, with 8 bases remaining between them. Variable domain in full (rest from reference TRBV29-1 and TRBJ1-1): SAVISQKPSRDICQRGTSLTIQCQVDSQVTMMFWYRQQPGQSLTLIATANQGSEATYESGFVIDKFPISRPNLTFSTLTVSNMSPEDSSIYLCSVRGLNTEAFFGQGTRLTVV.